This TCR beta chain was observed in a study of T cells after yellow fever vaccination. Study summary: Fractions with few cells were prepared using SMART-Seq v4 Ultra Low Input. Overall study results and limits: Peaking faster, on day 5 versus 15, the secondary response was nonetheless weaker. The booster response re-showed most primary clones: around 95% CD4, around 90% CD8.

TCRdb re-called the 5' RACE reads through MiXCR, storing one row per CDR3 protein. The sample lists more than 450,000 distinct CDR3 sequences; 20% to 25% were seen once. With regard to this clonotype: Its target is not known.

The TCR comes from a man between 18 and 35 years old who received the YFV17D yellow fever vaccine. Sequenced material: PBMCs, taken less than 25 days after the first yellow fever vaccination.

The CDR3 coding sequence is TGTGCCAGCAGCTCCGACGGGGGGGATACGCAGTATTTT. The encoded protein is CASSSDGGDTQYF. V and J are TRBV7-3 and TRBJ2-3, with 7 bases fitting TRBD2. The CDR3 runs 13 residues. Germline V gene lookup returns CDR1 SGHTA and CDR2 FQGTGA. V was pared by 4 bases and J by 6 bases, with 4 bases of the junction left unmatched. The full variable domain, its missing parts supplied by reference TRBV7-3 and TRBJ2-3, is GAGVSQTPSNKVTEKGKYVELRCDPISGHTALYWYRQSLGQGPEFLIYFQGTGAADDSGLPNDRFFAVRPEGSVSTLKIQRTERGDSAVYLCASSSDGGDTQYFGPGTRLTVL.